What follows describes a single TCR beta chain. What it binds is not known. Germline is not matched at one junction end, which may reflect a read error. TCRdb recomputed calls from the PCR reads with MiXCR, one row per CDR3 protein. Among under 650,000 distinct CDR3 sequences listed, about 20% were seen once. Germline V CDR1 and CDR2: SGHTA, FQGTGA. This CDR3 comprises 18 residues. This sample was included in a study of molecular identifiers for immune sequencing clone quantification. Study-level points and caveats: Reportedly, one cell's Jurkat TCR RNA was detected within 1,100,000 naive CD8 cells. In naive cells, under 1% of molecules belonged to clones above 20 RNA copies, against over 99% in effector cells. Should identical TCR molecules share a barcode, the sizes of highly expanded clones could be underestimated.

The sample consisted of naive CD8+ T cells from blood, with Jurkat cell RNA spiked in. Subset described: FACS-sorted CD8+CD4-CCR7+CD45RA+ naive T cells. The chain recombines TRBV7-3 with TRBJ2-5; D gene uncertain. This TCR was sampled from a human donor in good health. Some libraries in this study had Jurkat cell RNA spiked in. The CDR3 region has the DNA TGTGCCGGCAGCCCATACCAGGAACAAAACCCGAGTCAAGAGACCCAGTACTTC. It codes for CAGSPYQEQNPSQETQYF.